This T cell receptor beta chain is from a study of blood T cell repertoires in COVID-19. The J segment lost 1 base and the V segment lost 7 bases, leaving 4 bases of the junction unmatched. This CDR3 spans 13 amino acids. The assay was immunoSEQ multiplex PCR, and TCRdb's table has in-frame clones only and misses some. The data hold about 300,000 clones, with 87% observed a single time. The sequence was obtained from a man between 18 and 35 years old with active or convalescent COVID-19. The sample comprised peripheral blood. The rearrangement links TRBV12-3 or TRBV12-4 to TRBJ2-7; TRBD1 matches 7 bases. The CDR3 DNA reads as TGTGCCAGCACCCAACAGGGGTCCTACGAGCAGTACTTC. This gives the protein CASTQQGSYEQYF.